The next 8 T cell receptor beta chains were all read from a single sample in a study of T cells in localized non-small cell lung cancer (dated by TCRdb to 2018 to 2021). Receptor amplification or capture employed the immunoSEQ multiplex PCR assay. TCRdb retrieved this table from immuneACCESS and kept in-frame rearrangements only. Not all clones are present; in checked studies, unresolved V genes account for under half, and no reason is known for the remainder. This sample has 1,500 to 2,000 clones in its table, and about a sixth of those were observed once. Approximately 10% of the sample is taken by the ten largest. The material was normal lung tissue next to the tumor, obtained before any cancer treatment. The receptors shown here come from a male donor at least 60 years old with stage III squamous cell lung carcinoma.

This clone was counted between two and nine times. V usage is TRBV11-3 and J usage is TRBJ2-2, with D perhaps TRBD1 or TRBD2 (5 bases each). This CDR3 contains 16 residues. V lost 3 bases to trimming and J lost 1 base, with 12 bases between them. CDR1 is SGHNT and CDR2 is YENEEA in the germline V gene. The CDR3 sequence is CASSFNRGGNTGELFF. CDR3 sequence (DNA): TGTGCCAGCAGCTTCAATCGTGGGGGGAACACCGGGGAGCTGTTTTTT.

The rearrangement uses TRBV9 and TRBJ2-5; TRBD1 aligns across 7 bases. CDR1 and CDR2 from the germline V gene are SGDLS and YYNGEE. The CDR3 is made up of 14 amino acids. V lost 2 bases to trimming and J lost 1 base; unmatched junction nucleotides: 2. The CDR3 loop reads CASSVTGIQETQYF. The CDR3 nucleotides are TGTGCCAGCAGCGTGACAGGGATCCAAGAGACCCAGTACTTC.

This clone was seen only a few times. The chain is built from TRBV28 and TRBJ1-5; a weak D match, TRBD1 (5 bases). The V end lost 8 bases, the J end lost 6 bases, and 11 bases lay between the germline ends. Per the germline V gene, CDR1 is MDHEN and CDR2 is SYDVKM. The CDR3 is 12 residues long. Here the CDR3 reads CASVSGTQPQHF. The CDR3 DNA is TGTGCCAGCGTCTCGGGGACTCAGCCCCAGCATTTT.

V and J are TRBV6-1 and TRBJ2-7, with a possible D match to TRBD1 (6 bases). V dropped 1 base and J dropped 7 bases, with 17 bases sitting between them. CDR1 and CDR2 (germline): MNHNS, SASEGT. CDR3 size: 15 residues. The CDR3 protein is CASSEEQGLYPEQYF. The DNA of the CDR3 is TGTGCCAGCAGTGAAGAGCAGGGGCTATATCCAGAGCAGTACTTC.

V and J are TRBV28 and TRBJ1-1; D gene unclear. V lost 3 bases and J 3 bases, leaving 14 bases between the germline ends. From germline, CDR1 is MDHEN and CDR2 SYDVKM. CDR3 size: 15 residues. In DNA, the CDR3 is TGTGCCAGCAGTTTCCGACCTGCGATGGACACTGAAGCTTTCTTT. It specifies CASSFRPAMDTEAFF.

The V and J genes are TRBV18 and TRBJ1-5, with 8 bases fitting TRBD1. The V segment lost 6 bases and the J segment 7 bases; nucleotides outside the gene matches: 8. Germline CDR1 reads KGHSH; CDR2 reads LQKENI. The CDR3 spans 14 residues. This chain's CDR3 is CASSPDRAVQPQHF. The CDR3 bases are TGTGCCAGCTCGCCGGACAGGGCTGTACAGCCCCAGCATTTT.

This clone was observed a handful of times. The chain has TRBV11-3 and TRBJ1-4, with 7 bases lining up with TRBD1. The CDR3 is made up of 16 amino acids. V shed 5 bases, J shed 5 bases, and the junction held 11 bases outside the gene matches. CDR1 is SGHNT and CDR2 is YENEEA in the germline V gene. The CDR3 here is CASSLRGGTANEKLFF. As DNA, the CDR3 is TGTGCCAGCAGCCTAAGGGGCGGGACAGCGAATGAAAAACTGTTTTTT.

This clone is labeled as large. The rearrangement joins TRBV6-1 to TRBJ1-1; TRBD1 agrees at 10 bases. CDR3 size: 15 residues. Germline V gene data show CDR1 as MNHNS and CDR2 as SASEGT. The V segment lost 1 base and the J segment 5 bases; nucleotides outside the gene matches: 4. Here the CDR3 DNA reads TGTGCCAGCAGTGAAGGCGGACAGGGGGGGACTGAAGCTTTCTTT. Its translation: CASSEGGQGGTEAFF.